This T cell receptor (beta chain) comes out of a study of high-grade serous ovarian cancer treatment subgroups. Assay: immunoSEQ multiplex PCR; the TCRdb copy retains only in-frame clones and omits some. The data show over a thousand clones, roughly 82% seen once. Tumor tissue was taken before any definitive surgery or chemotherapy was given. V trimming: 8 bases; J trimming: 5 bases; junction bases outside the gene matches: 14. Germline lookup yields CDR1 SQVTM and CDR2 ANQGSEA. The CDR3 has 14 residues. On this clone: Its antigen is not identified.

Study-level findings and limits: Different patients shared almost no repertoire; same-patient tumors shared about 0.095 to 0.85.

The genes are TRBV29-1 and TRBJ1-1, with 7 bases identical to TRBD1. The sequenced sample was tumor tissue. The receptor's source is a human donor with high-grade serous ovarian cancer. The CDR3 loop reads CSFSHRGVGTEAFF. The CDR3, as DNA: TGCAGCTTTTCACACAGGGGTGTTGGGACTGAAGCTTTCTTT.